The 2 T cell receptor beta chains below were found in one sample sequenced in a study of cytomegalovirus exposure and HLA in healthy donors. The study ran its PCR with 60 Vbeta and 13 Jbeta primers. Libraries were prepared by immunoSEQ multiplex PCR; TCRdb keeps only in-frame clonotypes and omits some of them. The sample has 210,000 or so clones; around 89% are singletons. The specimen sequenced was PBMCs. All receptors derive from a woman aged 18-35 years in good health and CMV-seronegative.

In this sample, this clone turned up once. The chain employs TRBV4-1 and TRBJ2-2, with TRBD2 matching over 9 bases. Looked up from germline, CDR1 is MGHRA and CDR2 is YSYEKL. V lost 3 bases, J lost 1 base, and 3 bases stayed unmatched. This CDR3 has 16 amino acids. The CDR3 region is CASSQASGVNTGELFF. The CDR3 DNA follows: TGCGCCAGCAGCCAGGCTAGCGGGGTGAACACCGGGGAGCTGTTTTTT.

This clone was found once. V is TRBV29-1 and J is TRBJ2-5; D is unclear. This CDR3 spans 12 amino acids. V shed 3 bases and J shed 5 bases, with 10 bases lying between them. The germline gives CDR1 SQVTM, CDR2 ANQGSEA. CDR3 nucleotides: TGCAGCGTTGACGACAATGGGGAGACCCAGTACTTC. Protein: CSVDDNGETQYF. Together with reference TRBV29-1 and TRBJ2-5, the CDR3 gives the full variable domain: SAVISQKPSRDICQRGTSLTIQCQVDSQVTMMFWYRQQPGQSLTLIATANQGSEATYESGFVIDKFPISRPNLTFSTLTVSNMSPEDSSIYLCSVDDNGETQYFGPGTRLLVL.